Following are 23 T cell receptor beta chains from one sample sequenced in a study of blood T cells in healthy people across ages. Sample-barcoded 5' priming and a J-beta primer mix drove a second PCR of roughly 7 to 11 cycles. From the 5' RACE reads, TCRdb called clonotypes with MiXCR, one entry per CDR3 protein. The table lists 850,000 to 1,000,000 distinct CDR3 sequences, roughly 51% of them singletons. Sequencing was carried out using blood. The receptors come from a woman aged 60 to 75 in good health.

This clonotype was found a few times. The chain has TRBV20-1 and TRBJ2-4; 7 bases line up with TRBD2. The end of the DNA fits TRBJ2-5 better, so the J call may be wrong. Germline CDR1 is DFQATT and CDR2 is SNEGSKA (reference sequence). There are 13 residues in the CDR3. The CDR3 DNA is TGCAGTGCTAGTTCCAGTGGGGAGGGGACCCAGTACTTC. It yields the protein CSASSSGEGTQYF.

The chain combines TRBV5-1 with TRBJ2-7; tentative D call: TRBD2 (6 bases). The J call is doubtful: the DNA matches TRBJ2-1 better. The CDR3 loop spans 15 amino acids. The germline V gene encodes CDR1 SGHRS and CDR2 YFSETQ. DNA of the CDR3: TGCGCCAGCAGCTACTCGGGGGAGAGATTTAATGAGCAGTTCTTC. Translating gives CASSYSGERFNEQFF.

This clonotype has only a few counts. The chain combines TRBV27 with TRBJ2-1, with D possibly matching TRBD1 (5 bases). Germline lookup yields CDR1 MNHEY and CDR2 SMNVEV (reference sequence). The CDR3 consists of 13 residues. Trimming removed 5 bases at V and 7 bases at J, with 12 bases between. The CDR3, as DNA: TGTGCCAGCAGTCACTCCCGACAGAATGAGCAGTTCTTC. The encoded protein is CASSHSRQNEQFF.

This sequence joins TRBV28 and TRBJ1-5; 7 bases map to TRBD1. With V trimmed by 6 bases and J by 6 bases, 5 bases remained unmatched. The CDR3 runs 13 residues. Per the germline V gene, CDR1 is MDHEN and CDR2 is SYDVKM. CDR3 DNA sequence: TGTGCCAGCAGATCGGACAGGTGTCAGCCCCAGCATTTT. Translated, it gives CASRSDRCQPQHF.

This clonotype came up once. This chain links TRBV20-1 with TRBJ2-1; D is perhaps TRBD2 (6 bases). Per germline, CDR1 DFQATT and CDR2 SNEGSKA (reference sequence). The CDR3 is made up of 13 amino acids. Deletions cut 5 bases from V and 1 base from J, with 9 bases between. CDR3 in amino acids: CSASGLSYNEQFF. CDR3 bases: TGCAGTGCTTCGGGACTGTCCTACAATGAGCAGTTCTTC.

The gene calls are TRBV12-3 or TRBV12-4 and TRBJ1-2; 11 positions agree with TRBD1. J gave up 9 bases and V 5 bases, and 11 bases lay outside the gene matches. This CDR3 contains 15 residues. The CDR3 region has the DNA TGTGCCAGCAGTCTTCGGACAGGGGGCTTTGGAAGCTACACCTTC. Translation gives CASSLRTGGFGSYTF.

This clonotype was seen a handful of times. The chain uses TRBV20-1 and TRBJ2-3; TRBD1 or TRBD2 may be the D gene (5 bases each). From germline, CDR1 is DFQATT and CDR2 SNEGSKA (reference sequence). V lost 1 base to trimming and J lost 1 base, with 12 bases between them. The CDR3 has 15 amino acids. The CDR3 nucleotides are TGCAGTGCTAGAGGGACAATGGGAGGCACAGATACGCAGTATTTT. It is translated as CSARGTMGGTDTQYF.

V gene TRBV5-1 combines with J gene TRBJ2-7; TRBD2 is a possible D gene (5 bases). Trimming removed 0 bases at V and 0 bases at J, with 10 bases between. Germline V gene data show CDR1 as SGHRS and CDR2 as YFSETQ. CDR3 length: 15 amino acids. The CDR3 is CASSLAGMTSYEQYF. DNA for the CDR3: TGCGCCAGCAGCTTGGCCGGGATGACCTCCTACGAGCAGTACTTC.

V usage is TRBV11-1 and J usage is TRBJ2-6; D is possibly TRBD2 (6 bases). Germline V gene data show CDR1 as SGHAT and CDR2 as FQDESV (reference sequence). Trimming shortened V by 3 bases and J by 0 bases, and 18 bases separated the two germline ends. CDR3 length: 19 amino acids. CDR3 loop: CASSFIGGESLSGANVLTF. CDR3 sequence (DNA): TGTGCCAGCAGCTTTATAGGAGGGGAGAGCCTCTCTGGGGCCAACGTCCTGACTTTC.

The rearrangement joins TRBV7-2 to TRBJ2-3; no definite D call. Deletions cut 5 bases from V and 5 bases from J, with 17 bases between. This CDR3 is 15 amino acids long. Germline V gene sequence: CDR1 SGHTA, CDR2 FQGNSA. Written as DNA, the CDR3 is TGTGCCAGCAGCCCAGATACGGTTCGTAGAGATACGCAGTATTTT. Its translation is CASSPDTVRRDTQYF.

This clonotype was seen a few times. This chain links TRBV7-9 with TRBJ2-7; 16 bases match TRBD2. Matching the DNA end better, TRBJ2-5 makes the J call doubtful. Germline V gene data show CDR1 as SEHNR and CDR2 as FQNEAQ (reference sequence). The CDR3 consists of 18 residues. CDR3 coding DNA: TGTGCCAGCAGCTCAGGGACTAGCGGGAGGGCGCTCGGCGAGACCCAGTACTTC. This codes for CASSSGTSGRALGETQYF.

The V and J genes are TRBV6-1 and TRBJ1-1, with 7 bases matching TRBD1. Unmatched junction bases numbered 6, after V lost 10 bases and J lost 1 base. Germline V gene lookup returns CDR1 MNHNS and CDR2 SASEGT. CDR3 length equals 13 residues. CDR3 sequence: CAIRQGGNTEAFF. Written as DNA, the CDR3 is TGTGCCATAAGACAGGGAGGGAACACTGAAGCTTTCTTT.

In DNA form, the CDR3 reads TGTGCCAGCAGTGGGGAAGCGAGGTGGGAGCAGTTCTTC. The encoded protein is CASSGEARWEQFF. This chain uses TRBV28 with TRBJ2-1; D not resolved. This CDR3 spans 13 amino acids. Trimming left V 5 bases short and J 10 bases short, with 15 bases between. The V gene's germline CDR1 is MDHEN and CDR2 SYDVKM.

The gene calls are TRBV24-1 and TRBJ2-3, with TRBD1 as a possible D gene (6 bases). Germline V lookup: CDR1 KGHDR, CDR2 SFDVKD. Trimming removed 9 bases at V and 2 bases at J, with 14 bases between. The CDR3 consists of 14 residues. The CDR3 sequence: CATQGTSHTDTQYF. CDR3 DNA: TGTGCCACCCAGGGGACCTCCCACACAGATACGCAGTATTTT.

CDR3 coding DNA: TGTGCCAGCAGTCCGGGGGGACAGGGGATGCCAGAGACCCAGTACTTC. Amino acids: CASSPGGQGMPETQYF. This rearrangement joins TRBV28 to TRBJ2-5; 10 bases are shared with TRBD1. V shed 5 bases, J shed 4 bases, and the junction held 10 bases outside the gene matches. This CDR3 is 16 amino acids long. CDR1 and CDR2 from the germline V gene are MDHEN and SYDVKM.

The genes are TRBV20-1 and TRBJ2-4, with D possibly TRBD2 on 6 matching bases. Germline V lookup: CDR1 DFQATT, CDR2 SNEGSKA (reference sequence). This CDR3 has 15 residues. Trimming removed 3 bases at V and 0 bases at J, with 12 bases between. Here the CDR3 reads CSASRGSGAKNIQYF. For the CDR3, the DNA is TGCAGTGCTAGTCGCGGTAGCGGAGCCAAAAACATTCAGTACTTC.

On this clonotype itself: A read error may produce the germline difference seen at one junction end. This chain connects TRBV7-9 to TRBJ2-5, with 8 bases that match TRBD1. Near its end, the DNA agrees better with TRBJ2-7, so the J call may be wrong. Germline CDR1 SEHNR, CDR2 FQNEAQ (reference sequence). The CDR3 loop spans 15 amino acids. CDR3 loop: CSSSQGQGTLYEQYF. For the CDR3, the DNA is TGTTCCAGCAGTCAAGGACAGGGAACACTCTACGAGCAGTACTTC.

The V and J genes are TRBV10-1 and TRBJ2-5, with 8 bases that match TRBD1. The CDR3 is 13 residues long. V lost 4 bases, J lost 7 bases, and 5 bases stayed unmatched. From germline, CDR1 is WNHNN and CDR2 SYGVQD (reference sequence). CDR3 coding DNA: TGCGCCAGCAGTGGCAGGGGGCCGGGGACCCAGTACTTC. It encodes CASSGRGPGTQYF.

This chain links TRBV12-3 or TRBV12-4 with TRBJ2-7, with a weak D call TRBD2 (5 bases). The CDR3 loop spans 15 amino acids. V shed 6 bases and J shed 3 bases, with 18 bases lying between them. The CDR3 spells CASSPDWQRNYEQYF. In nucleotides, the CDR3 is TGTGCCAGCAGCCCCGACTGGCAGCGGAACTACGAGCAGTACTTC.

The chain links TRBV4-1 to TRBJ2-3; 14 nucleotides agree with TRBD2. CDR1 is MGHRA and CDR2 is YSYEKL in the germline V gene. The CDR3 runs 18 residues. Trimming cost V 3 bases and J 7 bases; bases outside gene matches: 12. The CDR3 reads CASSHTFTGLAGANTQYF. CDR3 sequence (DNA): TGCGCCAGCAGCCATACCTTCACGGGACTAGCGGGGGCGAATACGCAGTATTTT.

V usage is TRBV15 and J usage is TRBJ2-1; 14 bases line up with TRBD2. Germline CDR1 is LNHNV and CDR2 is YYDKDF (reference sequence). Trimming at V came to 4 bases and at J to 0 bases, leaving 8 bases not matched to a gene. The CDR3 contains 19 residues. The CDR3 protein is CATSIRTSGRWSSYNEQFF. CDR3 DNA: TGTGCCACCAGCATTAGGACTAGCGGGAGGTGGAGCTCCTACAATGAGCAGTTCTTC.

The chain couples TRBV5-6 to TRBJ2-4, with a weak D call TRBD1 (6 bases). This CDR3 region has 19 residues. V lost 0 bases and J lost 0, with 19 bases in between. From germline, CDR1 is SGHDT and CDR2 YYEEEE. As DNA, the CDR3 is TGTGCCAGCAGCTTGGGGGTCAGACAGGCCGTTCTAGCCAAAAACATTCAGTACTTC. It translates to CASSLGVRQAVLAKNIQYF.

As to this clonotype: Mismatch with germline at one junction end may stem from a read error. V and J are TRBV6-5 and TRBJ2-7; 7 nucleotides line up with TRBD2. The germline gives CDR1 MNHEY, CDR2 SVGAGI. The length of the CDR3 is 15 residues. In DNA form, the CDR3 reads TGTGCCAGCAGCCCCGCGGGGGATTCAGTCTACGGGCAGTACTTC. Amino acids: CASSPAGDSVYGQYF.